Below, 13 T cell receptor beta chains from the same sample are listed, as sequenced in a study of T cell responses to AZD1222 COVID-19 vaccine. Some clones are missing from TCRdb's copy, which holds only in-frame ones; the method was immunoSEQ multiplex PCR. The sample holds some 150,000 clones; 90% are singletons and the top ten take approximately 1.5%. The specimen was peripheral blood, collected 28 days after the second AZD1222 dose. The receptors shown here come from an adult who received the AZD1222 COVID-19 vaccine.

The V call is TRBV19, the J call TRBJ1-5, with TRBD1 matching 7 bases. V lost 10 bases, J lost 6 bases, and 12 bases stayed unmatched. Germline assignment: CDR1 LNHDA and CDR2 SQIVND (reference sequence). This CDR3 spans 14 amino acids. In nucleotides, the CDR3 is TGTGCCACCCACCCGACAGGGAATGGTCAGCCCCAGCATTTT. Translation gives CATHPTGNGQPQHF.

This clone was picked up one time. V is TRBV9 and J is TRBJ2-4; D gene ambiguous. The V end was cut by 0 bases, the J end by 3 bases, with 4 bases between. This CDR3 is 13 amino acids long. CDR1 SGDLS and CDR2 YYNGEE come from the germline V gene. The CDR3 nucleotides are TGTGCCAGCAGCGTAGGAATCAAAAACATTCAGTACTTC. It is translated as CASSVGIKNIQYF.

The CDR3 reads CASSKGLAGGPKDYNEQFF. CDR3 nucleotides: TGCGCCAGCAGCAAAGGACTAGCGGGGGGGCCCAAGGATTACAATGAGCAGTTCTTC. The genes are TRBV5-1 and TRBJ2-1, with 15 nucleotides matching TRBD2. The V gene's germline CDR1 is SGHRS and CDR2 YFSETQ. J lost 4 bases, V lost 4 bases, and 12 bases had no gene match. The CDR3 totals 19 residues.

The rearrangement links TRBV29-1 to TRBJ1-4; 9 bases are a match to TRBD1. Germline assignment: CDR1 SQVTM and CDR2 ANQGSEA. V lost 2 bases, J lost 15 bases, and 7 bases stayed unmatched. This CDR3 has 12 residues. In DNA form, the CDR3 reads TGCAGCGTTGAATTCCAGACAGGGGGAGTGTTTTTT. This gives the protein CSVEFQTGGVFF.

This chain connects TRBV2 to TRBJ1-2, with TRBD1 matching over 8 bases. The V segment lost 3 bases and the J segment 9 bases; nucleotides outside the gene matches: 6. The CDR3 consists of 13 residues. CDR1 and CDR2 from the germline V gene are SNHLY and FYNNEI. The chain's CDR3 is CASSEDRDRSYTF. The CDR3 nucleotides are TGTGCCAGCAGTGAGGACAGGGACCGGAGCTACACCTTC.

V usage is TRBV28 and J usage is TRBJ2-4, with D maybe TRBD1 (5 bases). Germline CDR1 is MDHEN and CDR2 is SYDVKM. The CDR3 runs to 16 residues. The germline V and J ends were trimmed by 6 bases and 2 bases, with 17 bases remaining between them. The CDR3 nucleotides read TGTGCCAGCAGCTTGAGTGGCAGGGCGACCAAAAACATTCAGTACTTC. Encoded protein: CASSLSGRATKNIQYF.

The chain carries TRBV28 and TRBJ1-5; 8 bases are a match to TRBD1. Looked up from germline, CDR1 is MDHEN and CDR2 is SYDVKM. After removal of 4 bases from V and 4 bases from J, the junction contained 9 bases not matched to a gene. The CDR3 is made up of 16 amino acids. CDR3 in DNA: TGTGCCAGCAGTTCCGGACAGGGTAACTTGAATCAGCCCCAGCATTTT. Translated, it gives CASSSGQGNLNQPQHF.

This sequence joins TRBV7-9 and TRBJ1-6; D uncertain. V was pared by 2 bases and J by 5 bases, with 10 bases between. From germline, CDR1 is SEHNR and CDR2 FQNEAQ (reference sequence). The length of the CDR3 is 15 residues. This chain's CDR3 is CASSLYSGDNSPLHF. CDR3 in DNA: TGTGCCAGCAGCTTATATTCAGGAGATAATTCACCCCTCCACTTT.

This clone occurred once. The gene calls are TRBV2 and TRBJ1-1, with 8 bases fitting TRBD1. The CDR3 has 11 residues. Germline-derived CDR1 and CDR2 are SNHLY and FYNNEI. CDR3 bases: TGTGCGACTCAGGGGGCCACTGAAGCTTTCTTT. Its protein product is CATQGATEAFF.

The chain employs TRBV11-2 and TRBJ2-6, with D maybe TRBD2 (7 bases). Trimming shortened V by 7 bases and J by 2 bases, and 12 bases separated the two germline ends. CDR1 is SGHAT, CDR2 FQNNGV, per germline. The CDR3 is made up of 15 amino acids. The CDR3 loop reads CASTGEGAGANVLTF. The CDR3 region has the DNA TGTGCCAGCACGGGGGAGGGGGCTGGGGCCAACGTCCTGACTTTC.

V and J are TRBV30 and TRBJ1-3, with D unclear. The germline V gene has CDR1 GTSNPN and CDR2 SVGIG (reference sequence). The CDR3 runs 13 residues. Trimming took 8 bases from V and 0 from J, leaving 11 bases between them. Here the CDR3 reads CATGSDSGNTIYF. CDR3 DNA: TGTGCCACGGGCAGCGACTCTGGAAACACCATATATTTT. The entire variable domain, with the rest obtained from reference TRBV30 and TRBJ1-3, is as follows: SQTIHQWPATLVQPVGSPLSLECTVEGTSNPNLYWYRQAAGRGLQLLFYSVGIGQISSEVPQNLSASRPQDRQFILSSKKLLLSDSGFYLCATGSDSGNTIYFGEGSWLTVV.

The chain combines TRBV14 with TRBJ2-3, with no clear D. V shed 4 bases and J shed 6 bases, with 11 bases lying between them. The CDR3 runs to 13 residues. CDR1 is SGHDN, CDR2 FVKESK, per germline. CDR3 loop: CASSLTLGDTQYF. CDR3 DNA sequence: TGTGCCAGCAGCCTGACCTTAGGGGATACGCAGTATTTT. Filled out from reference TRBV14 and TRBJ2-3, the complete variable domain reads EAGVTQFPSHSVIEKGQTVTLRCDPISGHDNLYWYRRVMGKEIKFLLHFVKESKQDESGMPNNRFLAERTGGTYSTLKVQPAELEDSGVYFCASSLTLGDTQYFGPGTRLTVL.

The J gene is TRBJ1-2, the V gene TRBV7-9; D is undetermined. Germline CDR1 reads SEHNR; CDR2 reads FQNEAQ (reference sequence). There are 12 residues in the CDR3. The V end lost 5 bases, the J end lost 0 bases, and 4 bases lay between the germline ends. Written as DNA, the CDR3 is TGTGCCAGCAGCCGGGCTAACTATGGCTACACCTTC. Encoded protein: CASSRANYGYTF.